This T cell receptor beta chain was found in a study of blood T cell repertoires in COVID-19. Data came from immunoSEQ multiplex PCR; TCRdb stores just in-frame clones and leaves some out. The sample carries around 150,000 clones, over 80% recorded once. The sequence came from a man in his 70s who had been exposed to COVID-19. The sample comprised PBMCs or T cells enriched from blood (not recorded which).

The CDR3 nucleotides read TGTGCCAGCAGCTTAAAAGGGGGTACTGGGGCCAACGTCCTGACTTTC. Translated, it gives CASSLKGGTGANVLTF. The chain combines TRBV7-3 with TRBJ2-6; the D gene is possibly TRBD1 (6 bases). This CDR3 has 16 residues. V lost 1 base to trimming and J lost 2 bases, with 9 bases between them. CDR1 is SGHTA and CDR2 is FQGTGA in the germline V gene.